This T cell receptor (beta chain) appears in the sequencing data of a study of shared clonotypes between healthy human individuals. Study-wide results and caveats: Sequencing depth was a factor that was expected to affect clonotype sharing among donors.

Each subset's genomic DNA was shared equally among a number of immunoSEQ plates. In the authors' workflow: ImmunoSEQ yielded junction-only sequences lacking quality scores, so filtering differed. TCRdb keeps only in-frame clones here, not all; method: immunoSEQ multiplex PCR. The D gene and trimming were derived from the DNA, and the V and J assignments and clone size from that table. The sample lists about half a million clones, 70% to 80% occurring once. The V segment lost 6 bases and the J segment 0 bases; nucleotides outside the gene matches: 6. This CDR3 has 14 residues. Germline CDR1 reads SQVTM; CDR2 reads ANQGSEA. As regards this clone: What it recognizes is unknown.

The material sequenced was PBMCs. This sequence joins TRBV29-1 and TRBJ2-7; 9 bases line up with TRBD1. This sequence was found in a woman between 40 and 55 years old in good health. Some clones in this sample may be carry-over from other donors' samples. CDR3 DNA: TGCAGCGTAAAAACAGGGGGCTTCTCCTACGAGCAGTACTTC. Translation gives CSVKTGGFSYEQYF.